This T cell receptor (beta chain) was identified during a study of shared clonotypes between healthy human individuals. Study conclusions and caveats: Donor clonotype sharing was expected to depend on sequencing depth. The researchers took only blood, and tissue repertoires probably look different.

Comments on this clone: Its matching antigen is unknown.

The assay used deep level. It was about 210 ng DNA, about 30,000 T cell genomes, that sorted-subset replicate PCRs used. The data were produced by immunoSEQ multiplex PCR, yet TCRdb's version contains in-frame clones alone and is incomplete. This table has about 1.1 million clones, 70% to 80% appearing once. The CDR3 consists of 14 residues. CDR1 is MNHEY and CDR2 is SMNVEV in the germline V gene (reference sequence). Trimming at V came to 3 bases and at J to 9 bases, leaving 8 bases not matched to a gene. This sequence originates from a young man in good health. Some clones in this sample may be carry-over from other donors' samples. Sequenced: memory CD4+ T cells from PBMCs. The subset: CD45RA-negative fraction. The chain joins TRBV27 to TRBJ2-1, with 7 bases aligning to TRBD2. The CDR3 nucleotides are TGTGCCAGCAGTTTTGAGCGGGGCCGGGGTGAGCAGTTCTTC. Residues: CASSFERGRGEQFF.